This T cell receptor (beta chain) was found in a study of T cell responses to AZD1222 COVID-19 vaccine (dated by TCRdb to 2020 to 2022). A note on the overall study: AZD1222 recipients with second doses at about 4 weeks or about 12 weeks were pooled, because spike-specific TCR depth and breadth did not differ between schedules. A total of approximately 240 trial participants underwent TCR sequencing, of whom some 210 received two doses of AZD1222 and about 25 received two doses of the MenACWY control vaccine. Trial participants were enrolled into age subgroups of 18-55, 56-69 and 70-plus years, which contained about 150, 28 and 57 TCR-sequenced participants, respectively. General findings and caveats noted by the study authors: The 56-69-year group was small, and its depth increase did not reach significance, likely because of low power. Conclusions about previously exposed vaccinees are limited because only a handful of AZD1222 recipients were SARS-CoV-2 seropositive at baseline. Most participants were white British and females outnumbered males, and the authors suggested that clonal diversity may have been underestimated. Reportedly, almost half of the unique spike-specific TCRs recognized epitopes lying outside the regions that are mutated in the B.1.351 and B.1.1.7 variants. CD4 TCRs associated with the vaccine covered the entire spike protein, and the dominant responses were in regions 160-218 and 743-854. Spike-specific TCR breadth and depth rose significantly after two AZD1222 doses compared with day 0 and with MenACWY recipients. Because no day 14 peak-response samples were available, repertoires were characterized only after the peak T cell response.

The CDR3 regions of human TCRbeta chains were analyzed by immunosequencing. The study's own analysis went as follows. Repertoire TCRs were matched against a reference library of SARS-CoV-2-specific TCRs generated with the MIRA antigen-specificity platform. Breadth was defined as the fraction of unique TCRs that were SARS-CoV-2-associated. Depth was defined as the fraction of total T cells that were SARS-CoV-2-associated. Using the MIRA data, each spike-specific TCR was mapped to the spike region that the TCR reacts to and placed in a CD4 or CD8 class. Log10-transformed breadth and depth values were compared by one-way ANOVA with Sidak's multiple comparisons tests. TCRdb mirrors the immuneACCESS table, restricted to in-frame sequences. Some clones are absent from its copies; in checked studies, under half trace to an unresolved V gene, and the reason for the others is unknown. V, J and clone size reflect that table, while D and trimming were determined from the DNA. This sample holds more than 90,000 clones; approximately 90% were observed only once. Jointly, the top ten make up approximately 1.3% of the sample.

Reading the label with the study, this specimen's time point is: baseline before first vaccination. Vaccinee samples were obtained from the UK trials COV001 and COV002, which included a single-blind randomized controlled phase 2/3 trial of AZD1222 (ChAdOx1 nCoV-19) in healthy adults. For TCRbeta chain sequencing, PBMC samples were collected from trial participants at day 0 and at day 28 after the second dose. In regard to this clone: Its antigen is unknown. The record has no base qualities; no much larger clone is one base away.

Cut back by 8 bases and 2 bases, the V and J ends lie 18 bases apart. Reading the germline V gene (reference sequence) gives CDR1 WNHNN and CDR2 SYGVQD. Spanning cysteine to phenylalanine, the CDR3 consists of 15 amino acids. The read is trimmed to its CDR3 DNA, 45 bases read in frame from base 1. The V gene is TRBV10-1 and the J gene is TRBJ1-2, with the D segment identity uncertain. This TCR was recovered from an adult in good health. Sequenced material: peripheral blood, taken on day 0 of AZD1222 vaccination. The CDR3 reads CASRNSRRANYGYTF. The DNA reads as follows: TGCGCCAGCCGTAACAGTCGAAGGGCCAACTATGGCTACACCTTC.